The sequence of this T cell receptor (beta chain) was determined in a study of early T cells in non-severe SARS-CoV-2 infection. Study overall: Whole-blood bulk RNA, unsorted, was sequenced, and chains were unpaired.

Findings and caveats of the study: Using VDJdb, the matching emphasized anti-spike CD8 responses while missing private and CD4 specificities.

Notes on this clonotype: Antigen unknown.

Researchers tagged individual cDNA molecules with unique molecular identifiers. TCRdb ran MiXCR on the 5' RACE reads and lists one entry per CDR3 protein. The sample consists of 55,000 to 75,000 distinct CDR3 sequences, 12% of them appearing once. This clonotype originated in an adult who was a healthcare worker with PCR-confirmed SARS-CoV-2 infection or an uninfected control (not recorded which). The sequenced sample consisted of whole blood.

In DNA, the CDR3 is TGTGCCTGGAGTCCCCACAGGGGGACCCAGTACTTC. Translation gives CAWSPHRGTQYF. The chain couples TRBV30 to TRBJ2-5; 7 bases are shared with TRBD1. Germline-derived CDR1 and CDR2 are GTSNPN and SVGIG (reference sequence). V was clipped by 2 bases and J by 7 bases; unmatched bases: 4. This CDR3 has 12 amino acids.